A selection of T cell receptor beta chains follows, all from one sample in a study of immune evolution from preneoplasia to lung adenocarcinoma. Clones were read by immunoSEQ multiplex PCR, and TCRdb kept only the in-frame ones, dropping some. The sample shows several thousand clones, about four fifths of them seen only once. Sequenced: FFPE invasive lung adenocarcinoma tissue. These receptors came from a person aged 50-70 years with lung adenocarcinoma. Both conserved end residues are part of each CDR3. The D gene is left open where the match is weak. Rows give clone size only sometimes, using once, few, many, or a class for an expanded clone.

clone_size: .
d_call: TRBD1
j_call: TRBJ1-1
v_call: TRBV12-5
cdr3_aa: CASGSGQPNTEAFF
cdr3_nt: TGTGCTAGTGGTTCGGGACAGCCGAACACTGAAGCTTTCTTT

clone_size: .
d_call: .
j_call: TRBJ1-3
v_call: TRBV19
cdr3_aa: CASSIRPSGGNTIYF
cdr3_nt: TGTGCCAGTAGTATAAGGCCCTCGGGCGGAAACACCATATATTTT

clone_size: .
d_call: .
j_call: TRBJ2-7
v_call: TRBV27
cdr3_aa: CASSLSARRHSYEQYF
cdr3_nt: TGTGCCAGCAGTTTATCGGCGCGGAGACACTCCTATGAGCAGTACTTC

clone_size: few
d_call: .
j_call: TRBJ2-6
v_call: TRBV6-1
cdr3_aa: CASSPPVPGANVLTF
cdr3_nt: TGTGCCAGCAGTCCCCCGGTGCCTGGGGCCAACGTCCTGACTTTC

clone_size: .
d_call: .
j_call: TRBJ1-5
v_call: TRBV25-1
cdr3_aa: CASRDGTSNQPQHF
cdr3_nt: TGTGCCAGCAGGGATGGGACAAGCAATCAGCCCCAGCATTTT

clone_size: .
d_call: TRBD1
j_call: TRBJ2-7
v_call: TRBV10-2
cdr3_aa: CASSDPDRRYEQYF
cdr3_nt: TGCGCCAGCAGTGATCCGGACAGGAGGTACGAGCAGTACTTC

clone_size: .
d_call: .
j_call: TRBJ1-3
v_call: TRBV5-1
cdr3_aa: CASSFEPLGSSGNTIYF
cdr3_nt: TGCGCCAGCAGCTTTGAACCCTTAGGCAGCTCTGGAAACACCATATATTTT

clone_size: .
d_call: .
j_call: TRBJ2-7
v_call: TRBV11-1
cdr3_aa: CASSLRTDNSYEQYF
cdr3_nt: TGTGCCAGCAGCTTACGCACGGACAACTCCTACGAGCAGTACTTC

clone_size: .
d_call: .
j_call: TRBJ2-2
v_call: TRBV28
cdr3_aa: CATPNTNTGELFF
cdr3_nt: TGTGCCACCCCCAACACGAACACCGGGGAGCTGTTTTTT

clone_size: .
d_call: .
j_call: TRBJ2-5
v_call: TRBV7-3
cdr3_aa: CASSLSTLETQYF
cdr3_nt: TGTGCCAGCAGCTTATCTACTCTTGAGACCCAGTACTTC

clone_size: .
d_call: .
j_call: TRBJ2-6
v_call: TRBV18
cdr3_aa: CASSPTGIGAGANVLTF
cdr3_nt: TGTGCCAGCTCACCTACAGGGATTGGCGCTGGGGCCAACGTCCTGACTTTC

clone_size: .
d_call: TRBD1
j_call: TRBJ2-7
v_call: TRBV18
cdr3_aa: CASSPPRGQDIYEQYF
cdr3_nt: TGTGCCAGCTCACCCCCCCGGGGACAGGATATCTACGAGCAGTACTTC

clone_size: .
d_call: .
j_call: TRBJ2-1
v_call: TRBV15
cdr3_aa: CATSPDRHEQFF
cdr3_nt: TGTGCCACCAGCCCCGATCGTCATGAGCAGTTCTTC

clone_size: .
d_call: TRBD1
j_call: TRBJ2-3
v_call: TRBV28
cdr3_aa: CASSLGVGGLGDTQYF
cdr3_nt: TGTGCCAGCAGTTTGGGTGTAGGGGGCTTAGGAGATACGCAGTATTTT

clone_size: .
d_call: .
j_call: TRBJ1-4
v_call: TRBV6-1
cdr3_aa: CASSESWYLRSEKLFF
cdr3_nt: TGTGCCAGCAGTGAATCATGGTACCTGAGGAGCGAAAAACTGTTTTTT

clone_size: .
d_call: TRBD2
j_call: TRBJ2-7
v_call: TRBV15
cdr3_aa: CATSRTVAGGLYEQYF
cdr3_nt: TGTGCCACCAGCAGAACAGTAGCGGGAGGGCTCTACGAGCAGTACTTC

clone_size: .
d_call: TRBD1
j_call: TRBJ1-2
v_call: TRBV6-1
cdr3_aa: CASSEAQGANYGYTF
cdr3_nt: TGTGCCAGCAGTGAAGCGCAGGGGGCTAACTATGGCTACACCTTC

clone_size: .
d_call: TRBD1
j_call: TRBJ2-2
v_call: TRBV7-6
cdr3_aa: CASSVTGTTGELFF
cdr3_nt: TGTGCCAGCAGCGTGACAGGGACCACCGGGGAGCTGTTTTTT

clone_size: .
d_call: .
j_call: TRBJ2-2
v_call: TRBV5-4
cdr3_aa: CASTQGGGTPTGELFF
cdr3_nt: TGTGCCAGCACCCAGGGGGGCGGAACCCCCACCGGGGAGCTGTTTTTT

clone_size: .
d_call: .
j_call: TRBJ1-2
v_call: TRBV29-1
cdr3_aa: CSVGGDFMDYGYTF
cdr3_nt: TGCAGCGTTGGGGGGGATTTTATGGACTATGGCTACACCTTC

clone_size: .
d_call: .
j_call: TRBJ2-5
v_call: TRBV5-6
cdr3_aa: CASSLRGARWKTQYF
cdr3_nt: TGTGCCAGCAGCTTGCGAGGGGCCCGTTGGAAGACCCAGTACTTC

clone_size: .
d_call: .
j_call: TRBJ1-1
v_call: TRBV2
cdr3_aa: CASSSSRGNTEAFF
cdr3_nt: TGTGCCAGCAGCTCGTCCAGGGGGAACACTGAAGCTTTCTTT

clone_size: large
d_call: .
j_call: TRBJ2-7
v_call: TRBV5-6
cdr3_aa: CASSLEEGAGYEQYF
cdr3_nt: TGTGCCAGCAGCTTGGAGGAGGGGGCGGGCTACGAGCAGTACTTC

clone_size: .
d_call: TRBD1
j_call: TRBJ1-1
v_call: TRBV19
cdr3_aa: CASSAQGGKAFF
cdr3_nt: TGTGCCAGTAGTGCACAGGGGGGTAAAGCTTTCTTT

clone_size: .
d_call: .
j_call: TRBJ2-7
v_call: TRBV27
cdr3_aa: CASSFGALNEQYF
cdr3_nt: TGTGCCAGCAGTTTCGGGGCTCTGAACGAGCAGTACTTC

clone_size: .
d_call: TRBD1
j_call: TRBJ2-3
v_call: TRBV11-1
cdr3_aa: CASSLKGGAYTDTQYF
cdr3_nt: TGTGCCAGCAGCTTAAAAGGGGGCGCTTACACAGATACGCAGTATTTT

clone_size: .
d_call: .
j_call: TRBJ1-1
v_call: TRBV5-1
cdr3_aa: CASRSTGASSEAFF
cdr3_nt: TGCGCCAGCAGGTCGACGGGGGCGAGCTCCGAAGCTTTCTTT

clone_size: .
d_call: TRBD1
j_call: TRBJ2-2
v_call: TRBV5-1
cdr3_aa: CASSPVQGAGELFF
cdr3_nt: TGCGCCAGCAGCCCAGTACAGGGGGCCGGGGAGCTGTTTTTT

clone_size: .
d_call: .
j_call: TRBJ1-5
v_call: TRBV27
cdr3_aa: CASRQRGGQPQHF
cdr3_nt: TGTGCCAGCAGACAAAGGGGCGGTCAGCCCCAGCATTTT

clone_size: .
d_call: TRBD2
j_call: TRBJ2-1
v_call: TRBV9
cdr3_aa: CASSVSSGRNEQFF
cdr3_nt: TGTGCCAGCAGCGTCTCGAGCGGGAGAAATGAGCAGTTCTTC

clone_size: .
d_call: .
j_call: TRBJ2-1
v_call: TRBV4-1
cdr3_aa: CASSQGLGDNEQFF
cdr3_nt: TGCGCCAGCAGCCAAGGGCTAGGGGACAATGAGCAGTTCTTC

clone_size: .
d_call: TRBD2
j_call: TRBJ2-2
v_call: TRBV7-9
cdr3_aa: CASSATSGSTGELFF
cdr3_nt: TGTGCCAGCAGCGCGACTAGCGGGAGCACCGGGGAGCTGTTTTTT

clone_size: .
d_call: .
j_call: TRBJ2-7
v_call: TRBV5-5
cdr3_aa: CASSGLAVGPYEQYF
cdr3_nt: TGTGCCAGCAGCGGACTGGCGGTAGGTCCCTACGAGCAGTACTTC